This TCR beta chain was profiled in a study of cytomegalovirus exposure and HLA in healthy donors. Looked up from germline, CDR1 is SGHDT and CDR2 is YYEEEE. The V gene end was trimmed by 6 bases and the J gene end by 0 bases; junction bases not matched to a gene: 7. The CDR3 is made up of 15 amino acids. PCR involved 60 Vbeta and 13 Jbeta primers. Clones were sequenced by immunoSEQ multiplex PCR, and TCRdb holds only the in-frame ones, with some missing. Of fewer than 250,000 clones listed, 60% to 80% were seen once; the top ten hold roughly 1.9%. Healthy bone marrow donors supplied every sample. This clonotype was obtained from a male donor in good health and CMV-seronegative. Material for sequencing was PBMCs. This chain uses TRBV5-6 with TRBJ1-2; 8 bases map to TRBD1. CDR3: CASTNTGGANYGYTF. CDR3 DNA sequence: TGTGCCAGCACCAATACAGGGGGAGCTAACTATGGCTACACCTTC.